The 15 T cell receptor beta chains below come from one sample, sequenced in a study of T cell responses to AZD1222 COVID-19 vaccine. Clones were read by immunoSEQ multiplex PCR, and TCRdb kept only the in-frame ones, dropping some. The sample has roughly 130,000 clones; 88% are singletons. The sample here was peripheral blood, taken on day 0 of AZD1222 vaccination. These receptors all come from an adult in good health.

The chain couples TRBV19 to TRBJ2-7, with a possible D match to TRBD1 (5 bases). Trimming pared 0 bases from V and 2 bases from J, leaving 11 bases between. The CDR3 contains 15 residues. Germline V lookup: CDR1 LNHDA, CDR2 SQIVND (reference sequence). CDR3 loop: CASSIDLDSTYEQYF. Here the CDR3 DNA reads TGTGCCAGTAGTATAGATCTCGACAGTACCTACGAGCAGTACTTC.

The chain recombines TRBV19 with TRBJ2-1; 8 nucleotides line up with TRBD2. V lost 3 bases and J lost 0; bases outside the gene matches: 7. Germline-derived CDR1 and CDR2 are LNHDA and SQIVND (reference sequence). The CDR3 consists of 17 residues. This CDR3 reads CASSIVTSDYSYNEQFF. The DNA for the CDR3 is TGTGCCAGTAGTATCGTGACTAGCGACTACTCCTACAATGAGCAGTTCTTC.

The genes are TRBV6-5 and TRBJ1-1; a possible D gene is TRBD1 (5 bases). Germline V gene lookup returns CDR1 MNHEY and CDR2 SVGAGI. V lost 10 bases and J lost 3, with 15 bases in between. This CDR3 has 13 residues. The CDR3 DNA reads TGTGCCACGCGGGGGTTCGGGGACACTGAAGCTTTCTTT. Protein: CATRGFGDTEAFF.

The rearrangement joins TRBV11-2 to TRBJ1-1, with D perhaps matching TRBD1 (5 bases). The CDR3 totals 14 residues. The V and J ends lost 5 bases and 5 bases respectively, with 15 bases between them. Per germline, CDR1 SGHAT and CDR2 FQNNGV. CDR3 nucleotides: TGTGCCAGCAGCCAAGGGACTGTGTCGACTGAAGCTTTCTTT. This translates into CASSQGTVSTEAFF.

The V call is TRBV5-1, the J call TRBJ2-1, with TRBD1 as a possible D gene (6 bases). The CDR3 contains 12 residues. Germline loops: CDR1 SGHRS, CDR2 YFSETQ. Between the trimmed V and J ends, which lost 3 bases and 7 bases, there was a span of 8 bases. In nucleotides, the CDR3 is TGCGCCAGCAGCTCGGACAGTAATGAGCAGTTCTTC. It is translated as CASSSDSNEQFF.

CDR3 DNA: TGTGCCAGCAGCCGAGATAGACAGGTTGTCTATGGCTACACCTTC. Protein sequence: CASSRDRQVVYGYTF. The rearrangement joins TRBV7-3 to TRBJ1-2; tentative D call: TRBD1 (6 bases). Trimming cost V 5 bases and J 4 bases, with 17 bases left between them. Germline values: CDR1 SGHTA, CDR2 FQGTGA. The CDR3 is made up of 15 amino acids. The whole variable domain, remainder taken from reference TRBV7-3 and TRBJ1-2, is GAGVSQTPSNKVTEKGKYVELRCDPISGHTALYWYRQSLGQGPEFLIYFQGTGAADDSGLPNDRFFAVRPEGSVSTLKIQRTERGDSAVYLCASSRDRQVVYGYTFGSGTRLTVV.

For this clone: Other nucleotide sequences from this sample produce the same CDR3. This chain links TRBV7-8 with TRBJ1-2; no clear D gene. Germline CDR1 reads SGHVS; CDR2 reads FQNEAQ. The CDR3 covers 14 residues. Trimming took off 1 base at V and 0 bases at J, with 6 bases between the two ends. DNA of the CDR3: TGTGCCAGCAGCTTAGGACATTCTAACTATGGCTACACCTTC. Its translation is CASSLGHSNYGYTF.

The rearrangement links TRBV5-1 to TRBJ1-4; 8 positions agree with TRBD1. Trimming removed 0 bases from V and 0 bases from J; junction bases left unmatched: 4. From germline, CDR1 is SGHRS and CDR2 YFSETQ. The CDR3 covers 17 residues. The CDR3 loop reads CASSLAGGAATNEKLFF. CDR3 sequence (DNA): TGCGCCAGCAGCTTGGCAGGGGGCGCCGCAACTAATGAAAAACTGTTTTTT. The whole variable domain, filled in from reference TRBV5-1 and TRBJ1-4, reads KAGVTQTPRYLIKTRGQQVTLSCSPISGHRSVSWYQQTPGQGLQFLFEYFSETQRNKGNFPGRFSGRQFSNSRSEMNVSTLELGDSALYLCASSLAGGAATNEKLFFGSGTQLSVL.

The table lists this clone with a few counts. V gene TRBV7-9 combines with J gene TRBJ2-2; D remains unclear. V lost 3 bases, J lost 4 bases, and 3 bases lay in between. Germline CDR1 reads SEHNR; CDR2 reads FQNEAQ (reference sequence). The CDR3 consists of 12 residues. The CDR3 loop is CASSFTTGELFF. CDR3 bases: TGTGCCAGCAGCTTTACCACCGGGGAGCTGTTTTTT. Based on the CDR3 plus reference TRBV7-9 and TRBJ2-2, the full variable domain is DTGVSQNPRHKITKRGQNVTFRCDPISEHNRLYWYRQTLGQGPEFLTYFQNEAQLEKSRLLSDRFSAERPKGSFSTLEIQRTEQGDSAMYLCASSFTTGELFFGEGSRLTVL.

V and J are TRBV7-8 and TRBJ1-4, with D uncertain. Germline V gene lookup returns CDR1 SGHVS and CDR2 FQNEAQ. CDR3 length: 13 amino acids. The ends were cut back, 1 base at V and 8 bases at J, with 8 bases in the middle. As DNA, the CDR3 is TGTGCCAGCAGCTTAGATTTGTTGGAAAAACTGTTTTTT. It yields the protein CASSLDLLEKLFF.

CDR3 protein: CASSGGGLRSYTF. Written as DNA, the CDR3 is TGTGCCAGCAGTGGGGGAGGACTTAGGAGCTACACCTTC. J is TRBJ1-2 and V is TRBV27; maybe TRBD1 (5 bases). V lost 5 bases and J lost 9, with 16 bases in between. Germline V lookup: CDR1 MNHEY, CDR2 SMNVEV (reference sequence). The CDR3 spans 13 residues.

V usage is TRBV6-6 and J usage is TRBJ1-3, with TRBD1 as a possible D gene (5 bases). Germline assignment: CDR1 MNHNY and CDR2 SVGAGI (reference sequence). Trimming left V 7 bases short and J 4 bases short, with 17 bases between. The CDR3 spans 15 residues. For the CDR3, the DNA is TGTGCCAGCACCCAGGGTGGAGCGAGAGGAAACACCATATATTTT. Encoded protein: CASTQGGARGNTIYF.

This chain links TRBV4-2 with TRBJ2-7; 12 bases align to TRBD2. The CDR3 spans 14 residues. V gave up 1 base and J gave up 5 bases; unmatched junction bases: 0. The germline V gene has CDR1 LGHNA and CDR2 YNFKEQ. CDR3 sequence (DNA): TGTGCCAGCAGCCAAGGACTAGCGGGGGACGAGCAGTACTTC. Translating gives CASSQGLAGDEQYF.

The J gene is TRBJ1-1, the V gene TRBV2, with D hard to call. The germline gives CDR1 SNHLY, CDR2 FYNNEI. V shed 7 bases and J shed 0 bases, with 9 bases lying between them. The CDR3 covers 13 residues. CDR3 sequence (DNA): TGTGCCAGCAAGAGCCAGGTGAACACTGAAGCTTTCTTT. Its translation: CASKSQVNTEAFF.

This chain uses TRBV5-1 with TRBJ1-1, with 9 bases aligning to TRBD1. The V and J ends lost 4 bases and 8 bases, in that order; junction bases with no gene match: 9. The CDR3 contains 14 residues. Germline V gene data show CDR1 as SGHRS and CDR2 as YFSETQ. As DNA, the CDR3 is TGCGCCAGCAGCCTACTAGCCGGACAGGGGGAAGCTTTCTTT. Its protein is CASSLLAGQGEAFF.